This TCR beta chain appears in the sequencing data of a study of vaccination effects on CD4 cells after COVID-19. Study results and limitations: Late after vaccination, infection- and vaccine-induced clones showed marked clonal contraction. After vaccination of healthy people, only 1 of 255 vaccine-induced clones cross-reacted with common cold coronaviruses.

Clones were read by immunoSEQ multiplex PCR, and TCRdb kept only the in-frame ones, dropping some. The data show tens of thousands of clones, about 75% seen once. The CDR3 consists of 14 residues. CDR1 and CDR2 (germline): SGHRS, YFSETQ. The V end was cut by 2 bases, the J end by 5 bases, with 8 bases between. After expansion with viral peptide pools in the ViraFEST assay, antigen-specific CD4+ T cells were sequenced. When less than 13 days of culture had elapsed, CD4+ T cells were isolated. People in the vaccine group had not been infected with SARS-CoV-2 before, and their nucleocapsid antibodies were negative. Cultures used over 1.5 million PBMC per well, 9 to 10 IU/ml IL-2 and 9.5 to 10 ug/ml peptides. IL-2 medium was substituted for half the medium on days 3 and 7. As for this clone: Its specificity is unknown.

The chain joins TRBV5-1 to TRBJ1-6; tentatively, D is TRBD1 (5 bases). The receptor's source is a human donor who received a COVID-19 vaccine. The input for sequencing was CD4+ T cells from PBMCs cultured with HCoV-NL63 spike peptides, taken before COVID-19 vaccination. This CDR3 is CASSLIGDNSPLHF. For the CDR3, the DNA is TGCGCCAGCAGCTTAATAGGGGATAATTCACCCCTCCACTTT. The entire variable domain, with the rest obtained from reference TRBV5-1 and TRBJ1-6, is as follows: KAGVTQTPRYLIKTRGQQVTLSCSPISGHRSVSWYQQTPGQGLQFLFEYFSETQRNKGNFPGRFSGRQFSNSRSEMNVSTLELGDSALYLCASSLIGDNSPLHFGNGTRLTVT.